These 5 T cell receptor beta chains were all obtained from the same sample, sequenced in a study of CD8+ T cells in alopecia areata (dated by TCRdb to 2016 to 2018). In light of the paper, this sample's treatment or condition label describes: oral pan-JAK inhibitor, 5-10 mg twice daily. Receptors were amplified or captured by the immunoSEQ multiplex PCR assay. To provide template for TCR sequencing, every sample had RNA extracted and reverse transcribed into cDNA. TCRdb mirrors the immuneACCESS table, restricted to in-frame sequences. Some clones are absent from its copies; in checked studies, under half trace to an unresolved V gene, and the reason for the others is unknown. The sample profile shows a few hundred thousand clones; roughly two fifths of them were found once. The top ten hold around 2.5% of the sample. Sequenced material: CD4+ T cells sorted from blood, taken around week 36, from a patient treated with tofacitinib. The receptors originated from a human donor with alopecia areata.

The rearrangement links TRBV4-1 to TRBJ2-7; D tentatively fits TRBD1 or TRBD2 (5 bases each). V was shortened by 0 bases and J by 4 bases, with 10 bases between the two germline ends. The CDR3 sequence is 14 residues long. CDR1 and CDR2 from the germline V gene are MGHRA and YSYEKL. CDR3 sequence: CASSQDRGPYEQYF. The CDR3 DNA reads TGCGCCAGCAGCCAAGATCGGGGCCCGTACGAGCAGTACTTC.

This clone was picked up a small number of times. CDR3 coding DNA: TGTGCCAGCAGCCCCTGGACTAGCGGGGGAGTATCAGATACGCAGTATTTT. Translation gives CASSPWTSGGVSDTQYF. The chain links TRBV9 to TRBJ2-3, with 13 bases identical to TRBD2. The CDR3 is made up of 17 amino acids. From germline, CDR1 is SGDLS and CDR2 YYNGEE. Losses at the gene ends were 4 bases for V and 4 bases for J; bases not matched to a gene: 9.

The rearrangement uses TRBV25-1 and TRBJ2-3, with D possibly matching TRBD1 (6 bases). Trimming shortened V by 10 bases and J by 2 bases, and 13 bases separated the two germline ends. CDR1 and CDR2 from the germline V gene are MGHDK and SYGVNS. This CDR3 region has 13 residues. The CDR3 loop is CATLGDNTDTQYF. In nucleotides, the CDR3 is TGTGCCACCTTAGGGGACAACACAGATACGCAGTATTTT. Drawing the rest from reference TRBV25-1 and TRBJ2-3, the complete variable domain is EADIYQTPRYLVIGTGKKITLECSQTMGHDKMYWYQQDPGMELHLIHYSYGVNSTEKGDLSSESTVSRIRTEHFPLTLESARPSHTSQYLCATLGDNTDTQYFGPGTRLTVL.

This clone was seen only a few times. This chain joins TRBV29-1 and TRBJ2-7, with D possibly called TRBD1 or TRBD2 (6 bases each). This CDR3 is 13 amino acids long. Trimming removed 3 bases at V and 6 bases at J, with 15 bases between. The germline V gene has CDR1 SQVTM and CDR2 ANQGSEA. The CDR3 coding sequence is TGCAGCGTTGACCTTAACGGGGGCCTCGAGCAGTACTTC. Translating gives CSVDLNGGLEQYF.

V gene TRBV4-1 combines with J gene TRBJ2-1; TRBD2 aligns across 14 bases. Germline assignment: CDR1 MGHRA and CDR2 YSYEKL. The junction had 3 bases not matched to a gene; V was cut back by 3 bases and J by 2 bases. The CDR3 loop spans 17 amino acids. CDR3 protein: CASSHGTSGSPYNEQFF. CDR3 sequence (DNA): TGCGCCAGCAGCCATGGGACTAGCGGGAGTCCCTACAATGAGCAGTTCTTC.